This T cell receptor (beta chain) stems from a study of technical replicates of blood from four donors. Sequencing used immunoSEQ multiplex PCR; TCRdb keeps in-frame clones, though not all of them. The table has 60,000 to 90,000 clones, 95% to 97% seen once. Germline values: CDR1 SEHNR, CDR2 FQNEAQ (reference sequence). This CDR3 contains 15 residues. Trimming took 2 bases from V and 4 from J; bases not matched to a gene: 5. The chain carries TRBV7-9 and TRBJ2-3; TRBD1 matches 8 bases. The clonotype originates from a human donor in good health. Specimen: T cells isolated from PBMCs. This CDR3 is CASSLTRGPSDTQYF. CDR3 sequence (DNA): TGTGCCAGCAGCTTAACCAGGGGGCCTTCAGATACGCAGTATTTT. Full variable domain (outside the CDR3, taken from reference TRBV7-9 and TRBJ2-3): DTGVSQNPRHKITKRGQNVTFRCDPISEHNRLYWYRQTLGQGPEFLTYFQNEAQLEKSRLLSDRFSAERPKGSFSTLEIQRTEQGDSAMYLCASSLTRGPSDTQYFGPGTRLTVL.